The next 29 T cell receptor beta chains were all read from a single sample in a study of T cell changes during pregnancy in multiple sclerosis. Repertoires were generated with immunoSEQ multiplex PCR, while TCRdb's copy carries only in-frame clones and drops some. The table has over 45,000 clones, about 89% seen once; the top ten hold less than 2%. The material was peripheral blood, obtained after pregnancy. The receptors stem from a female donor with multiple sclerosis, enrolled in a pregnancy study.

The chain carries TRBV7-9 and TRBJ1-4; 9 bases line up with TRBD1. V gave up 5 bases and J gave up 5 bases; unmatched junction bases: 3. Germline V gives CDR1 SEHNR, CDR2 FQNEAQ (reference sequence). There are 14 residues in the CDR3. This chain's CDR3 is CASSPGTGNEKLFF. In nucleotides, the CDR3 is TGTGCCAGCAGCCCCGGGACAGGGAATGAAAAACTGTTTTTT.

The V gene is TRBV7-8, the J gene TRBJ1-1; 7 bases are a match to TRBD1. With 6 bases clipped from V and 10 bases from J, the junction kept 11 bases outside the gene matches. The V gene's germline CDR1 is SGHVS and CDR2 FQNEAQ. The CDR3 has 13 amino acids. The CDR3 protein is CASSTTGSLIAFF. Written as DNA, the CDR3 is TGTGCCAGCAGTACGACAGGGAGTTTGATAGCTTTCTTT. Drawing the rest from reference TRBV7-8 and TRBJ1-1, the complete variable domain is GAGVSQSPRYKVAKRGQDVALRCDPISGHVSLFWYQQALGQGPEFLTYFQNEAQLDKSGLPSDRFFAERPEGSVSTLKIQRTQQEDSAVYLCASSTTGSLIAFFGQGTRLTVV.

The V and J genes are TRBV30 and TRBJ1-1, with D possibly being TRBD1 (6 bases). The CDR3 has 15 residues. Germline V lookup: CDR1 GTSNPN, CDR2 SVGIG (reference sequence). V was clipped by 1 base and J by 6 bases, with 18 bases between them. The CDR3 region is CAWSARGSRLAEAFF. The CDR3 DNA follows: TGTGCCTGGAGTGCGAGGGGGTCCCGTCTCGCTGAAGCTTTCTTT.

This clone was counted between two and nine times. This chain connects TRBV5-4 to TRBJ1-2, with TRBD1 identical over 7 bases. Germline CDR1 SGHNT, CDR2 YYREEE (reference sequence). Losses at the gene ends were 3 bases for V and 8 bases for J; bases not matched to a gene: 13. CDR3 length equals 15 residues. The CDR3 loop reads CASSSRDSFLGGYTF. DNA of the CDR3: TGTGCCAGCAGCTCCCGGGACAGCTTTTTGGGGGGCTACACCTTC.

The gene calls are TRBV5-1 and TRBJ1-6; the D is unclear. Looked up from germline, CDR1 is SGHRS and CDR2 is YFSETQ. V lost 0 bases and J 7 bases, leaving 8 bases between the germline ends. CDR3 length: 14 amino acids. The CDR3 DNA reads TGCGCCAGCAGCTTGGAATTCCAGAATTCACCCCTCCACTTT. It yields the protein CASSLEFQNSPLHF.

The chain joins TRBV30 to TRBJ2-1; TRBD2 is a possible D gene (6 bases). Germline-derived CDR1 and CDR2 are GTSNPN and SVGIG (reference sequence). This CDR3 spans 14 amino acids. Trimming left V 5 bases short and J 4 bases short, with 15 bases between. The CDR3 here is CAWGNIGGYNEQFF. The CDR3 DNA reads TGTGCCTGGGGGAACATCGGGGGTTACAATGAGCAGTTCTTC.

The chain joins TRBV29-1 to TRBJ1-1, with D tentatively TRBD1 (6 bases). Trimming pared 6 bases from V and 7 bases from J, leaving 18 bases between. CDR1 and CDR2 (germline): SQVTM, ANQGSEA. The length of the CDR3 is 13 residues. The CDR3 DNA reads TGCAGCGTCGATGAGGGGGTCCTGGGTGAAGCTTTCTTT. Amino acids: CSVDEGVLGEAFF.

This chain connects TRBV5-1 to TRBJ1-5, with TRBD1 as a possible D gene (6 bases). Trimming removed 0 bases at V and 6 bases at J, with 13 bases between. Germline CDR1 is SGHRS and CDR2 is YFSETQ. This CDR3 has 15 amino acids. For the CDR3, the DNA is TGCGCCAGCAGCTTGGAGCCAGGGGAGGGTCAGCCCCAGCATTTT. Translation gives CASSLEPGEGQPQHF.

CDR3 nucleotides: TGCGCCAGCAGCCACCGGGACTCAGACTACGAGCAGTACTTC. It is translated as CASSHRDSDYEQYF. This rearrangement joins TRBV4-1 to TRBJ2-7, with D perhaps TRBD2 (6 bases). The germline V gene has CDR1 MGHRA and CDR2 YSYEKL. CDR3 length equals 14 residues. Trimming removed 3 bases from V and 3 bases from J, with 12 bases in between.

The rearrangement links TRBV11-1 to TRBJ2-7; possible D gene TRBD2, 5 bases. Trimming stripped 5 bases from V and 5 bases from J, with 16 bases between. Germline CDR1 is SGHAT and CDR2 is FQDESV (reference sequence). This CDR3 spans 14 amino acids. The CDR3 nucleotides are TGTGCCAGCAGCGCCCGACTAAGGCTCAACGAGCAGTACTTC. This translates into CASSARLRLNEQYF.

The chain joins TRBV28 to TRBJ1-4; D may be TRBD1 (5 bases). The CDR3 has 16 amino acids. Germline assignment: CDR1 MDHEN and CDR2 SYDVKM. V lost 8 bases and J lost 8, with 24 bases in between. Here the CDR3 reads CASFPGGTPEGEKLFF. Here the CDR3 DNA reads TGTGCCAGCTTCCCCGGCGGGACTCCCGAGGGGGAAAAACTGTTTTTT. The whole variable domain, filled in from reference TRBV28 and TRBJ1-4, reads DVKVTQSSRYLVKRTGEKVFLECVQDMDHENMFWYRQDPGLGLRLIYFSYDVKMKEKGDIPEGYSVSREKKERFSLILESASTNQTSMYLCASFPGGTPEGEKLFFGSGTQLSVL.

This clone was observed once. V is TRBV7-2 and J is TRBJ2-5, with D unclear. Trimming left V 4 bases short and J 4 bases short, with 10 bases between. The CDR3 is 13 residues long. From germline, CDR1 is SGHTA and CDR2 FQGNSA. The CDR3 DNA reads as TGTGCCAGCAGCTCAAACGCAGTAGAGACCCAGTACTTC. Protein sequence: CASSSNAVETQYF.

V is TRBV30 and J is TRBJ1-1; D not resolved. The germline V gene has CDR1 GTSNPN and CDR2 SVGIG (reference sequence). The CDR3 covers 14 residues. The V and J ends lost 1 base and 6 bases respectively, with 15 bases between them. The CDR3 DNA is TGTGCCTGGAGTGGAGGTAGAGGGTGGGCTGAAGCTTTCTTT. Translating it yields CAWSGGRGWAEAFF.

This clone was recorded a few times. Here the CDR3 reads CASSPQGMGVTGELFF. The DNA for the CDR3 is TGTGCCAGCAGCCCACAGGGGATGGGGGTCACCGGGGAGCTGTTTTTT. J is TRBJ2-2 and V is TRBV9; 7 nucleotides line up with TRBD1. Germline V gene data show CDR1 as SGDLS and CDR2 as YYNGEE. The CDR3 sequence is 16 residues long. V dropped 4 bases and J dropped 4; count of bases not matched to a gene: 10.

The chain couples TRBV5-1 to TRBJ2-5, with 7 bases aligning to TRBD2. V trimming: 4 bases; J trimming: 4 bases; junction bases outside the gene matches: 7. This CDR3 comprises 14 residues. CDR1 and CDR2 from the germline V gene are SGHRS and YFSETQ. The CDR3 DNA is TGCGCCAGCAGCGTTTCGACTAGCTCAGAGACCCAGTACTTC. It is translated as CASSVSTSSETQYF.

This clone was seen just once. The chain recombines TRBV18 with TRBJ1-1, with TRBD1 as a possible D gene (6 bases). Trimming shortened V by 4 bases and J by 7 bases, and 19 bases separated the two germline ends. Per germline, CDR1 KGHSH and CDR2 LQKENI. The CDR3 has 15 amino acids. The CDR3 is CASSLQGMELLEAFF. The CDR3 nucleotides read TGTGCCAGCTCACTTCAGGGGATGGAGTTACTTGAAGCTTTCTTT. Based on the CDR3 plus reference TRBV18 and TRBJ1-1, the full variable domain is NAGVMQNPRHLVRRRGQEARLRCSPMKGHSHVYWYRQLPEEGLKFMVYLQKENIIDESGMPKERFSAEFPKEGPSILRIQQVVRGDSAAYFCASSLQGMELLEAFFGQGTRLTVV.

The chain uses TRBV27 and TRBJ2-5; TRBD2 matches 9 bases. Germline V gene data show CDR1 as MNHEY and CDR2 as SMNVEV (reference sequence). Losses at the gene ends were 5 bases for V and 5 bases for J; bases not matched to a gene: 6. The CDR3 sequence is 14 residues long. CDR3 sequence reads: CASSPAGGLETQYF. The CDR3 DNA is TGTGCCAGCAGTCCAGCGGGGGGATTGGAGACCCAGTACTTC.

This chain joins TRBV2 and TRBJ1-6, with 8 nucleotides matching TRBD1. Per germline, CDR1 SNHLY and CDR2 FYNNEI. Trimming cost V 6 bases and J 9 bases; bases outside gene matches: 13. The CDR3 covers 16 residues. The CDR3 protein is CASRSQGALRFSPLHF. CDR3 nucleotides: TGTGCCAGCAGGTCTCAGGGGGCGCTGAGGTTTTCACCCCTCCACTTT.

The J gene is TRBJ2-7, the V gene TRBV14, with D perhaps TRBD2 (5 bases). V dropped 1 base and J dropped 6 bases, with 10 bases sitting between them. This CDR3 comprises 13 residues. Germline CDR1 and CDR2: SGHDN and FVKESK. The CDR3 coding sequence is TGTGCCAGCAGCCAAGCTTTGGGAGTCGAGCAGTACTTC. Residues: CASSQALGVEQYF.

V and J are TRBV30 and TRBJ1-3; D remains unclear. The CDR3 length is 14 residues. Trimming pared 7 bases from V and 0 bases from J, leaving 13 bases between. Germline lookup yields CDR1 GTSNPN and CDR2 SVGIG (reference sequence). In nucleotides, the CDR3 is TGTGCCTCCTCAACGGGTTTCTCTGGAAACACCATATATTTT. The encoded protein is CASSTGFSGNTIYF.

The V call is TRBV7-2, the J call TRBJ1-2; 7 bases fit TRBD1. After removal of 0 bases from V and 5 bases from J, the junction contained 3 bases not matched to a gene. CDR1 and CDR2 from the germline V gene are SGHTA and FQGNSA. This CDR3 contains 14 residues. The chain's CDR3 is CASSLAGGHYGYTF. CDR3 in DNA: TGTGCCAGCAGCTTAGCAGGGGGCCATTATGGCTACACCTTC.

J is TRBJ2-3 and V is TRBV4-2, with D possibly being TRBD2 (6 bases). Trimming cost V 4 bases and J 0 bases, with 17 bases left between them. The germline CDR1 and CDR2 sequences are LGHNA and YNFKEQ. The CDR3 sequence is 17 residues long. This CDR3 is CASSRQPVGTSTDTQYF. CDR3 DNA: TGTGCCAGCAGCCGACAGCCAGTAGGGACTAGCACAGATACGCAGTATTTT.

The chain links TRBV7-2 to TRBJ1-3; 11 nucleotides agree with TRBD1. The CDR3 consists of 15 residues. CDR1 is SGHTA, CDR2 FQGNSA, per germline. The trim removed 6 bases at V and 4 bases at J, leaving 5 bases unmatched. CDR3 sequence (DNA): TGTGCCAGCAGACGGACAGGGGGCTTCGGAAACACCATATATTTT. It codes for CASRRTGGFGNTIYF.

This clone has only one observation. The V and J genes are TRBV2 and TRBJ1-6; D perhaps matches TRBD1 (6 bases). CDR3 length: 16 amino acids. In germline, CDR1 is SNHLY, CDR2 FYNNEI. Deletions cut 5 bases from V and 7 bases from J, with 18 bases between. In DNA, the CDR3 is TGTGCCAGCAGTTCTGGGGGGGCAGGGGACAATTCACCCCTCCACTTT. Its protein product is CASSSGGAGDNSPLHF.

This sequence joins TRBV27 and TRBJ2-5; 9 bases are a match to TRBD2. The V and J ends lost 6 bases and 5 bases, in that order; junction bases with no gene match: 4. Germline-derived CDR1 and CDR2 are MNHEY and SMNVEV (reference sequence). The CDR3 extends over 13 amino acids. CDR3 sequence (DNA): TGTGCCAGCAGCTTAGCGGGGGCGGAGACCCAGTACTTC. This codes for CASSLAGAETQYF.

The rearrangement uses TRBV19 and TRBJ1-2; 7 nucleotides align to TRBD1. Trimming at V came to 4 bases and at J to 8 bases, leaving 13 bases not matched to a gene. The V gene's germline CDR1 is LNHDA and CDR2 SQIVND (reference sequence). This CDR3 spans 15 amino acids. The chain's CDR3 is CASSTPRRGRLGYTF. The CDR3 DNA sequence: TGTGCCAGTAGTACCCCGCGAAGGGGGCGGCTAGGCTACACCTTC.

The V and J genes are TRBV19 and TRBJ1-5; TRBD1 aligns across 9 bases. The CDR3 length is 12 residues. Germline assignment: CDR1 LNHDA and CDR2 SQIVND (reference sequence). J was trimmed by 16 bases and V by 2 bases; bases with no gene match: 6. CDR3 amino acids: CASSITGGPIHF. DNA of the CDR3: TGTGCCAGTAGTATAACAGGGGGCCCGATCCATTTT.

The rearrangement uses TRBV5-1 and TRBJ2-3; TRBD1 agrees at 7 bases. Germline V CDR1 and CDR2: SGHRS, YFSETQ. With 4 bases clipped from V and 4 bases from J, the junction kept 9 bases outside the gene matches. CDR3 length: 15 residues. The CDR3 coding sequence is TGCGCCAGCAGCACGATAGGGGGCGAGGCAGATACGCAGTATTTT. It specifies CASSTIGGEADTQYF.

The sample holds a few counts of this clone. The J gene is TRBJ2-7, the V gene TRBV18, with D tentatively TRBD1 (5 bases). This CDR3 comprises 12 residues. Germline-derived CDR1 and CDR2 are KGHSH and LQKENI. Trimming removed 1 base from V and 6 bases from J, with 7 bases in between. The CDR3 loop is CASSPQGSEQYF. CDR3 coding DNA: TGTGCCAGCTCACCACAGGGGTCCGAGCAGTACTTC.